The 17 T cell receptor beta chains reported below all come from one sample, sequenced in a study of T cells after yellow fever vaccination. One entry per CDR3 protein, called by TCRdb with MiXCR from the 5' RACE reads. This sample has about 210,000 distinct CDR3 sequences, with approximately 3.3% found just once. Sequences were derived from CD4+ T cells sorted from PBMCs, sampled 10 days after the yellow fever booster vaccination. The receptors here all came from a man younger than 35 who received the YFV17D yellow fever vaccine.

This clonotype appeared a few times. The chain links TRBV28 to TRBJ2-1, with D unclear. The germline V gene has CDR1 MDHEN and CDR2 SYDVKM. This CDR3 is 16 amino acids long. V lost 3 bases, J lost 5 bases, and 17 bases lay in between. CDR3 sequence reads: CASSLRGGRIHNEQFF. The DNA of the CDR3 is TGTGCCAGCAGTTTGCGAGGCGGACGGATTCACAATGAGCAGTTCTTC.

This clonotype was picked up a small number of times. CDR3 sequence reads: CASSPIAGGISNQPQHF. As DNA, the CDR3 is TGCGCCAGCAGCCCCATCGCCGGCGGTATTAGCAATCAGCCCCAGCATTTT. The rearrangement joins TRBV4-1 to TRBJ1-5; D is unresolved. V shed 4 bases and J shed 0 bases, with 16 bases lying between them. CDR3 length equals 17 residues. The germline CDR1 and CDR2 sequences are MGHRA and YSYEKL.

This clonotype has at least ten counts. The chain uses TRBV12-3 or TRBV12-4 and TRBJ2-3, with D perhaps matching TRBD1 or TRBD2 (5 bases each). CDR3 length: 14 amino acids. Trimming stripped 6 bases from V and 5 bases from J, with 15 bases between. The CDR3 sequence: CASRPGAKGDTQYF. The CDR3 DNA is TGTGCCAGCAGACCCGGGGCTAAGGGAGATACGCAGTATTTT.

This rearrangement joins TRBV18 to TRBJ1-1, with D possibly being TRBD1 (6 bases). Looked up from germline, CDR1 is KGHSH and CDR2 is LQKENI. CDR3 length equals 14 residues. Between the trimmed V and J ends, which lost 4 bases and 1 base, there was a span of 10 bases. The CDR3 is CASSRRGANTEAFF. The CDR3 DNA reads TGTGCCAGCTCACGGAGGGGGGCGAACACTGAAGCTTTCTTT. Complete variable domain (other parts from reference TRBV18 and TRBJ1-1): NAGVMQNPRHLVRRRGQEARLRCSPMKGHSHVYWYRQLPEEGLKFMVYLQKENIIDESGMPKERFSAEFPKEGPSILRIQQVVRGDSAAYFCASSRRGANTEAFFGQGTRLTVV.

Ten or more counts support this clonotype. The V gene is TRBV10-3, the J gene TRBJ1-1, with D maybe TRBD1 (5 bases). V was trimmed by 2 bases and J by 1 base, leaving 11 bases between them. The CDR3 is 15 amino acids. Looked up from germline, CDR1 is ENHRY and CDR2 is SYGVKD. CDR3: CAISERGTGNTEAFF. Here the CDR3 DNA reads TGTGCCATCAGTGAGCGTGGGACTGGGAACACTGAAGCTTTCTTT.

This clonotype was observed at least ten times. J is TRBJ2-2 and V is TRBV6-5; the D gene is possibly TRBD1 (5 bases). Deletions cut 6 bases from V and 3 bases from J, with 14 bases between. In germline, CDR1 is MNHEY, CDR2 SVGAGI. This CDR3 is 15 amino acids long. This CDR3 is CASRRWGADTGELFF. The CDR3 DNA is TGTGCCAGCAGACGATGGGGCGCGGACACCGGGGAGCTGTTTTTT.

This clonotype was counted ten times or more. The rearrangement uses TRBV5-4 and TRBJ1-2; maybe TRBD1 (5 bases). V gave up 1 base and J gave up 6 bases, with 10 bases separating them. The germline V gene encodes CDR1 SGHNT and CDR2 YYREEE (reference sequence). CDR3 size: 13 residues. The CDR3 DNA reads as TGTGCCAGCAGCTTGAACAGGAATGATGGCTACACCTTC. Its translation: CASSLNRNDGYTF.

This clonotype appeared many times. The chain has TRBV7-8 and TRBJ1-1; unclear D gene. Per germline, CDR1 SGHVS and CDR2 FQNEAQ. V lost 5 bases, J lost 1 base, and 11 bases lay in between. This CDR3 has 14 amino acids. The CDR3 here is CASSRRAANTEAFF. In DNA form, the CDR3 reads TGTGCCAGCAGCAGGAGGGCGGCGAACACTGAAGCTTTCTTT.

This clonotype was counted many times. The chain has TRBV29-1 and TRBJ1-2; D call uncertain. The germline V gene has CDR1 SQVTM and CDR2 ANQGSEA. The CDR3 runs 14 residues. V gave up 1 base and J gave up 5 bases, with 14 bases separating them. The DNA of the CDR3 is TGCAGCGTTGAAGTCACAGACCTTCTATATGGCTACACCTTC. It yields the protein CSVEVTDLLYGYTF.

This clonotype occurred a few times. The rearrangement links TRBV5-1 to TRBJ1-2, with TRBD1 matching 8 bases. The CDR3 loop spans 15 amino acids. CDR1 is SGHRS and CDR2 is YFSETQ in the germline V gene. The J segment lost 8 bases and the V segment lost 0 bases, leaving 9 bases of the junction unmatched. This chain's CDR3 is CASSLGQGPMGGYTF. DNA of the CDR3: TGCGCCAGCAGCTTGGGACAGGGGCCTATGGGGGGCTACACCTTC.

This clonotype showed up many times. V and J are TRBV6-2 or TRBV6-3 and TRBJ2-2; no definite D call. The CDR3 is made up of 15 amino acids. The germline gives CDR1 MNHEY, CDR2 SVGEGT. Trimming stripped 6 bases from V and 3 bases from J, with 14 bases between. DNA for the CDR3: TGTGCCAGCAGCCTTCTCAGGACCTACACCGGGGAGCTGTTTTTT. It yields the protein CASSLLRTYTGELFF.

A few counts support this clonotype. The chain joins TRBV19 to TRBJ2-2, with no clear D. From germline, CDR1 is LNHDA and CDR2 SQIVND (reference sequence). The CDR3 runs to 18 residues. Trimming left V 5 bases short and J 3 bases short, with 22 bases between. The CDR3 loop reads CASSLLGFPDLYTGELFF. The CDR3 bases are TGTGCCAGTAGTCTCCTCGGCTTCCCGGACCTGTACACCGGGGAGCTGTTTTTT.

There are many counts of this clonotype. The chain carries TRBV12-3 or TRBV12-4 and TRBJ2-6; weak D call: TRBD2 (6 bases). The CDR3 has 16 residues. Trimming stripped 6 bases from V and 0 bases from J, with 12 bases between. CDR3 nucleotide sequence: TGTGCCAGCAGCGGCGGAGGGGACTCTGGGGCCAACGTCCTGACTTTC. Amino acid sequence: CASSGGGDSGANVLTF.

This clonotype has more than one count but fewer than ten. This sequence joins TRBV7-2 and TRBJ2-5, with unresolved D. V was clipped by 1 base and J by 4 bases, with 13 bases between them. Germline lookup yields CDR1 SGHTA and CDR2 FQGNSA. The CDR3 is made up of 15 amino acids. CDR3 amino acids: CASSLEVRVPETQYF. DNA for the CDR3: TGTGCCAGCAGCTTAGAGGTCCGGGTCCCAGAGACCCAGTACTTC.

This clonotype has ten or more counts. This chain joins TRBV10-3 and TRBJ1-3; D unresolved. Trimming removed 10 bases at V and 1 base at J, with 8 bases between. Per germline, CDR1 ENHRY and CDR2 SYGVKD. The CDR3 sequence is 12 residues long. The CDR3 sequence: CATFASGNTIYF. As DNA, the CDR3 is TGTGCCACCTTTGCGTCTGGAAACACCATATATTTT.

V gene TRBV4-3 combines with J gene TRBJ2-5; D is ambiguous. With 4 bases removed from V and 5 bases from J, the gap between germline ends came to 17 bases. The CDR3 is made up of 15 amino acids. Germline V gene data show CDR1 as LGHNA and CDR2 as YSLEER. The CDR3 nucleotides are TGCGCCAGCAGCCGCGATAGGACCTCCGGTGAGACCCAGTACTTC. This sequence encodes CASSRDRTSGETQYF.

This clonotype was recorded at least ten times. In DNA, the CDR3 is TGTGCCAGCAGCCAGGTGGGACAGGGACGTACTGAAGCTTTCTTT. Its translation: CASSQVGQGRTEAFF. The V call is TRBV4-2, the J call TRBJ1-1, with 9 bases aligning to TRBD1. Germline V lookup: CDR1 LGHNA, CDR2 YNFKEQ. Trimming removed 3 bases from V and 5 bases from J; junction bases left unmatched: 7. The CDR3 length is 15 residues.